The 13 T cell receptor beta chains in this list originate from one sample, sequenced in a study of blood T cell repertoires in COVID-19. Only in-frame clones appear in the TCRdb table, and some are missing; sequencing was by immunoSEQ multiplex PCR. In the table there are around 300,000 clones, approximately 90% of which are singletons. Sequenced material: peripheral blood. Source of these receptors: a woman aged 25 to 45 with active or convalescent COVID-19.

V is TRBV6-5 and J is TRBJ2-1, with 7 bases aligning to TRBD2. The CDR3 has 15 amino acids. Trimming cost V 8 bases and J 8 bases; bases outside gene matches: 15. The germline CDR1 and CDR2 sequences are MNHEY and SVGAGI. The DNA of the CDR3 is TGTGCCAGCTCGGGCAGCCGGGACTACCACCATGAGCAGTTCTTC. This codes for CASSGSRDYHHEQFF.

This rearrangement joins TRBV24-1 to TRBJ1-1; possible D gene TRBD1, 5 bases. V lost 1 base and J lost 12, with 14 bases in between. The length of the CDR3 is 13 residues. Per germline, CDR1 KGHDR and CDR2 SFDVKD. CDR3 DNA sequence: TGTGCCACCAGTGATTTAGGGGTGGGGCCGACTTTCTTT. This gives the protein CATSDLGVGPTFF.

V gene TRBV28 combines with J gene TRBJ1-5; tentative D call: TRBD1 (6 bases). V was cut by 9 bases and J by 1 base, with 7 bases left in between. The CDR3 consists of 12 residues. The germline gives CDR1 MDHEN, CDR2 SYDVKM. CDR3 nucleotides: TGTGCCAGTCAGGGGAGCAATCAGCCCCAGCATTTT. It codes for CASQGSNQPQHF.

The V call is TRBV10-3, the J call TRBJ1-2; 8 bases match TRBD1. Per the germline V gene, CDR1 is ENHRY and CDR2 is SYGVKD. Losses at the gene ends were 4 bases for V and 4 bases for J; bases not matched to a gene: 8. The CDR3 has 15 amino acids. Here the CDR3 DNA reads TGTGCCATCAGTGCAAGTGACAGGGGCCCCTATGGCTACACCTTC. It specifies CAISASDRGPYGYTF.

The chain carries TRBV27 and TRBJ2-1, with TRBD2 as a possible D gene (7 bases). Trimming took off 7 bases at V and 5 bases at J, with 15 bases between the two ends. This CDR3 region has 14 residues. Germline loops: CDR1 MNHEY, CDR2 SMNVEV (reference sequence). The CDR3 loop is CASNTRGAHNEQFF. CDR3 bases: TGTGCCAGCAACACTCGGGGGGCCCACAATGAGCAGTTCTTC.

The V gene is TRBV5-6, the J gene TRBJ1-5, with D possibly being TRBD1 (6 bases). Germline assignment: CDR1 SGHDT and CDR2 YYEEEE. CDR3 length: 14 amino acids. V shed 4 bases and J shed 6 bases, with 14 bases lying between them. The CDR3 loop is CASSLGIGGQPQHF. In DNA form, the CDR3 reads TGTGCCAGCAGCCTGGGGATAGGGGGTCAGCCCCAGCATTTT.

The V gene is TRBV11-3, the J gene TRBJ2-1, with TRBD1 matching 9 bases. The CDR3 totals 18 residues. Germline CDR1 reads SGHNT; CDR2 reads YENEEA. The V segment lost 1 base and the J segment 4 bases; nucleotides outside the gene matches: 11. In DNA, the CDR3 is TGTGCCAGCAGCTTAGGTTCCGGGGGGACAGGGAAATACAATGAGCAGTTCTTC. Amino acids: CASSLGSGGTGKYNEQFF. Combining the CDR3 with reference TRBV11-3 and TRBJ2-1 gives the whole variable domain EAGVVQSPRYKIIEKKQPVAFWCNPISGHNTLYWYLQNLGQGPELLIRYENEEAVDDSQLPKDRFSAERLKGVDSTLKIQPAELGDSAVYLCASSLGSGGTGKYNEQFFGPGTRLTVL.

The chain joins TRBV9 to TRBJ2-5; 8 nucleotides match TRBD2. The germline gives CDR1 SGDLS, CDR2 YYNGEE. The CDR3 has 15 amino acids. The junction had 7 bases not matched to a gene; V was cut back by 2 bases and J by 4 bases. Here the CDR3 DNA reads TGTGCCAGCAGCGTCCGGGGGGGAGCCCCAGAGACCCAGTACTTC. Translating gives CASSVRGGAPETQYF.

The rearrangement joins TRBV30 to TRBJ1-4, with no clear D. The germline V and J ends were trimmed by 1 base and 7 bases, with 4 bases remaining between them. Germline V CDR1 and CDR2: GTSNPN, SVGIG (reference sequence). The CDR3 is 11 amino acids. CDR3 sequence: CAWSGGEKLFF. DNA of the CDR3: TGTGCCTGGAGTGGAGGTGAAAAACTGTTTTTT.

The genes are TRBV2 and TRBJ1-5; D is perhaps TRBD1 (5 bases). Trimming cost V 5 bases and J 8 bases, with 16 bases left between them. This CDR3 region has 14 residues. CDR1 is SNHLY and CDR2 is FYNNEI in the germline V gene. For the CDR3, the DNA is TGTGCCAGCAGTTTTTTCGGGGGTGGTGAGCCCCAGCATTTT. It translates to CASSFFGGGEPQHF. Drawing the rest from reference TRBV2 and TRBJ1-5, the complete variable domain is EPEVTQTPSHQVTQMGQEVILRCVPISNHLYFYWYRQILGQKVEFLVSFYNNEISEKSEIFDDQFSVERPDGSNFTLKIRSTKLEDSAMYFCASSFFGGGEPQHFGDGTRLSIL.

The rearrangement links TRBV19 to TRBJ2-5; tentative D call: TRBD1 (5 bases). The CDR3 totals 12 residues. The germline CDR1 and CDR2 sequences are LNHDA and SQIVND (reference sequence). Trimming took 3 bases from V and 4 from J, leaving 6 bases between them. CDR3 amino acids: CASSIDRETQYF. CDR3 sequence (DNA): TGTGCCAGTAGTATCGACAGAGAGACCCAGTACTTC.

J is TRBJ2-3 and V is TRBV4-2, with TRBD2 matching 11 bases. V dropped 0 bases and J dropped 2; count of bases not matched to a gene: 7. The CDR3 contains 18 residues. The germline CDR1 and CDR2 sequences are LGHNA and YNFKEQ. Here the CDR3 reads CASSQDRTSGGNTDTQYF. CDR3 nucleotide sequence: TGTGCCAGCAGCCAAGACAGAACTAGCGGGGGAAACACAGATACGCAGTATTTT.

The rearrangement links TRBV27 to TRBJ1-6, with a tentative D call TRBD1 (5 bases). V lost 5 bases to trimming and J lost 0 bases, with 11 bases between them. Germline V gene lookup returns CDR1 MNHEY and CDR2 SMNVEV (reference sequence). This CDR3 contains 16 residues. The CDR3 spells CASSPQVSSYNSPLHF. The CDR3, as DNA: TGTGCCAGCAGTCCACAGGTTAGCTCCTATAATTCACCCCTCCACTTT.